This paragraph reports one TCR beta chain. Its antigen has not been determined. There are no base qualities to consult, and no much larger clone falls within one base. The library was made by PCR. Sequencing relied on an Illumina HiSeq 2000. TCRdb itself trimmed the public reads at Q25 with fastp, ran MiXCR and retained productive beta chains. Under each unique CDR3 protein, matching rows form one entry showing the most common genes and DNA. Present in this sample are more than 85,000 distinct CDR3 sequences, about half of which were seen just once. The ten top clones hold over 10% of the sample. This record belongs to a study of CDR3 diversity in severe acne (dated by TCRdb to between 2019 and 2020). Compared with germline, V lacks 1 base and J lacks 6 bases; bases without a gene match: 6. Reading the germline V gene gives CDR1 KGHDR and CDR2 SFDVKD. Including cysteine and phenylalanine, the CDR3 has 16 amino acids. Just CDR3 DNA is preserved here, 48 bases in frame from base 1.

Sequenced input: blood. This receptor chain uses TRBV24-1 and TRBJ2-2, with 8 junctional bases fitting TRBD1. This receptor was taken from a male donor with acne. The nucleotides read TGTGCCACCAGTGATTTTCAGGGGGCACGCGCCGGGGAGCTGTTTTTT. It translates to CATSDFQGARAGELFF.